This TCR beta chain is drawn from a study of shared clonotypes between healthy human individuals. This clone was detected only a few times. Germline trimming cut 4 bases from V and 6 bases from J; bases unmatched to any gene: 4. Germline-derived CDR1 and CDR2 are MNHNS and SASEGT. The CDR3 consists of 13 residues. Profiled with immunoSEQ multiplex PCR; TCRdb holds only in-frame clones, not every one. Among 650,000 to 750,000 clones, roughly 70% were seen once, and the ten largest hold around 1.8%. V usage is TRBV6-1 and J usage is TRBJ2-3; TRBD1 matches 7 bases. This TCR was sampled from a woman under 40 in good health. The sample consisted of memory CD4+ T cells sorted from blood. Sample subset: CD45RA-negative fraction. CDR3 in DNA: TGTGCCAGCAGTGTCCACAGGGGTGATACGCAGTATTTT. This gives the protein CASSVHRGDTQYF.